This T cell receptor (beta chain) derives from a study of shared clonotypes between healthy human individuals. Findings of the study overall: The study found lower generation probabilities in non-shared clonotypes than in those shared by all four donors.

V lost 6 bases and J lost 3, with 21 bases in between. This CDR3 spans 17 amino acids. Germline V CDR1 and CDR2: WNHNN, SYGVQD (reference sequence). Sorted-subset replicate PCRs used 200 ng DNA, about 30,000 T cell genomes. Produced via immunoSEQ multiplex PCR; TCRdb's table is partial and in-frame only. The profile shows roughly 2.5 million clones, approximately 94% of them singletons. Donors, healthy HIV-negative adults, lacked recent acute infections or vaccinations. In its sample, this clone was seen once. No antigen is known for it. Sequencing was carried out using naive CD4+ T cells sorted from blood. Subset reported: CD45RA+ positively selected. The chain couples TRBV10-1 to TRBJ1-5, with a possible D match to TRBD1 (5 bases). This sequence originates from a young man in good health. CDR3 loop: CASSVDGWGLDNQPQHF. CDR3 DNA sequence: TGCGCCAGCAGCGTGGATGGATGGGGGTTGGACAATCAGCCCCAGCATTTT.